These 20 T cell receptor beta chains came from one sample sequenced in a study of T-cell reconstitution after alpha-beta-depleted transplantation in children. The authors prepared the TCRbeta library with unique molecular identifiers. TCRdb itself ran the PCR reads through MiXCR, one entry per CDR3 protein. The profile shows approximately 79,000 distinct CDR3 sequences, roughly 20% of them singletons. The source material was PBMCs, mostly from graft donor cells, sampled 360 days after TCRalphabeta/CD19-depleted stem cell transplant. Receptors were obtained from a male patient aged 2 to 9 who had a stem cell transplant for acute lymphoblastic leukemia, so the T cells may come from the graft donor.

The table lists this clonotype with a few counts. CDR3 in DNA: TGTGCCAGCAGTTTATACAGGGCCGGGGAGCTGTTTTTT. Translated, it gives CASSLYRAGELFF. This chain connects TRBV12-3 or TRBV12-4 to TRBJ2-2; tentatively, D is TRBD1 (6 bases). The CDR3 is 13 amino acids. V was cut by 2 bases and J by 6 bases, with 7 bases left in between.

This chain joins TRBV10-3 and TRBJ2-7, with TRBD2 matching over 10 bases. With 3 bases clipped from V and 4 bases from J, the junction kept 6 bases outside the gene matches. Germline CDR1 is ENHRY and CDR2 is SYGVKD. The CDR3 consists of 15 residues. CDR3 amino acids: CAISEASGSLYEQYF. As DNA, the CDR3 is TGTGCCATCAGTGAAGCTAGCGGGAGTTTATACGAGCAGTACTTC.

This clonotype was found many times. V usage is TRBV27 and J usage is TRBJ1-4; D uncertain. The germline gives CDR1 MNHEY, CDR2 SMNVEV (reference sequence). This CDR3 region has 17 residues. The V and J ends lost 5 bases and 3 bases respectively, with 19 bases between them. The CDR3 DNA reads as TGTGCCAGCAGTCCCGGCGGCTCGAGAGTGGCTAATGAAAAACTGTTTTTT. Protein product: CASSPGGSRVANEKLFF.

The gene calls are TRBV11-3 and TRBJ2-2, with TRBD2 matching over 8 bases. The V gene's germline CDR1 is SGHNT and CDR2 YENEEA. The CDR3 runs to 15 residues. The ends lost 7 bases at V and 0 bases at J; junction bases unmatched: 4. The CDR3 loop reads CASKPGLANTGELFF. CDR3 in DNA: TGTGCCAGCAAACCGGGACTAGCGAACACCGGGGAGCTGTTTTTT.

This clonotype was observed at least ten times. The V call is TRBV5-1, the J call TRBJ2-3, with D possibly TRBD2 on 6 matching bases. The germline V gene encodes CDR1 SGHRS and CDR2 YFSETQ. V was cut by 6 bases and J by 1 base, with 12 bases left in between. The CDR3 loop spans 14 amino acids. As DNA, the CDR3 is TGCGCCAGCAAAATCGGGACTGGCACAGATACGCAGTATTTT. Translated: CASKIGTGTDTQYF.

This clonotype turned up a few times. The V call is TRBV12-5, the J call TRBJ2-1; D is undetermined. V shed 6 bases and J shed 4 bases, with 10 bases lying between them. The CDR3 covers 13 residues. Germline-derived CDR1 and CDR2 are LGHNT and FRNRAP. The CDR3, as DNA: TGTGCTAGTGGGGGGATGTTTTACAATGAGCAGTTCTTC. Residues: CASGGMFYNEQFF.

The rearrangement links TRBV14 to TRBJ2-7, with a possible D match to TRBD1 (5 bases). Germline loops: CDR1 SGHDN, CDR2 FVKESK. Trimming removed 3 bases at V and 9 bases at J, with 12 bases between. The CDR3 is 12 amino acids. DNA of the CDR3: TGTGCCAGCAGCCAGTACAGGAAGATGCAGTACTTC. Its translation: CASSQYRKMQYF.

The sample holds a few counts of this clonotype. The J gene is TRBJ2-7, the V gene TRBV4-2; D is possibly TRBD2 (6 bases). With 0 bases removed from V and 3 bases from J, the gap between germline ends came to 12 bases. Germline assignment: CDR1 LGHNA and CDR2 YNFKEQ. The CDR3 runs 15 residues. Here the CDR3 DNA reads TGTGCCAGCAGCCAAGACGGAGGGTACTTCTACGAGCAGTACTTC. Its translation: CASSQDGGYFYEQYF.

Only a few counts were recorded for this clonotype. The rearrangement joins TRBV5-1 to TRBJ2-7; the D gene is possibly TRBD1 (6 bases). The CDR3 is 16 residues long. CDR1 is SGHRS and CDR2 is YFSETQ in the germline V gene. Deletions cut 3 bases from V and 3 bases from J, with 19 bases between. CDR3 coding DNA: TGCGCCAGCAGCTCCCACCCGTACAGGGAGATCTACGAGCAGTACTTC. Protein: CASSSHPYREIYEQYF.

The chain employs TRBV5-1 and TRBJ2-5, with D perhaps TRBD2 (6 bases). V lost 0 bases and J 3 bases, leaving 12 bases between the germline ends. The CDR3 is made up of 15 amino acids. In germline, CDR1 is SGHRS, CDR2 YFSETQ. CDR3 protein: CASSLAGWGEETQYF. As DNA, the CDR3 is TGCGCCAGCAGCTTGGCTGGATGGGGGGAAGAGACCCAGTACTTC.

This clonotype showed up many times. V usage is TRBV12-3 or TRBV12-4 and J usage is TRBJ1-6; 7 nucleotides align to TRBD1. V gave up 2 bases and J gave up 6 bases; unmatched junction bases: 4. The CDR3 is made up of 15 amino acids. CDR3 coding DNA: TGTGCCAGCAGTTTATATACAGGGGCTAATTCACCCCTCCACTTT. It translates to CASSLYTGANSPLHF.

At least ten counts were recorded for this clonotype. This chain's CDR3 is CASLRVRNTEAFF. The CDR3 DNA reads TGTGCCAGCCTCAGGGTACGGAACACTGAAGCTTTCTTT. The V and J genes are TRBV2 and TRBJ1-1, with D perhaps matching TRBD1 (5 bases). This CDR3 region has 13 residues. CDR1 and CDR2 from the germline V gene are SNHLY and FYNNEI. Trimming pared 8 bases from V and 1 base from J, leaving 11 bases between.

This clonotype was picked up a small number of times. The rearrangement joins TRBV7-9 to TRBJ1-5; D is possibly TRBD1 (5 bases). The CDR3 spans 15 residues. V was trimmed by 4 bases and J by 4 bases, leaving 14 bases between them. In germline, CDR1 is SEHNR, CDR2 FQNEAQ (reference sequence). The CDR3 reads CASSYHGTENQPQHF. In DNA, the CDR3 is TGTGCCAGCAGCTACCACGGGACGGAGAATCAGCCCCAGCATTTT.

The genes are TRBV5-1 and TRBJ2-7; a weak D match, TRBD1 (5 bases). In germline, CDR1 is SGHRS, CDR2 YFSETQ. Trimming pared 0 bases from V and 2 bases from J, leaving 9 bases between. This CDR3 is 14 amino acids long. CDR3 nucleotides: TGCGCCAGCAGCTTGGGGACATCCACCTACGAGCAGTACTTC. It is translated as CASSLGTSTYEQYF.

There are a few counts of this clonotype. This CDR3 is CASSLGGGEAFF. The CDR3, as DNA: TGTGCCAGCAGCTTAGGGGGGGGAGAAGCTTTCTTT. The chain has TRBV7-9 and TRBJ1-1, with D possibly TRBD1 on 5 matching bases. This CDR3 comprises 12 residues. Germline V lookup: CDR1 SEHNR, CDR2 FQNEAQ (reference sequence). Trimming took 1 base from V and 8 from J, leaving 8 bases between them.

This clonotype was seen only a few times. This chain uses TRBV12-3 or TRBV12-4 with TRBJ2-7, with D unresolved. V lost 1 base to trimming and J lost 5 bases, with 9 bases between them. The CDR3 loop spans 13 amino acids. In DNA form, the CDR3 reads TGTGCCAGCAGTTTAGGCCGGGTCCACGAGCAGTACTTC. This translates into CASSLGRVHEQYF.

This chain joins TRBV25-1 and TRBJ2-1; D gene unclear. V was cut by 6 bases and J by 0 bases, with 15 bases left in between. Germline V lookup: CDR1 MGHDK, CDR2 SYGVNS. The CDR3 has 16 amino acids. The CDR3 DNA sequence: TGTGCCAGCAGCTACCCGACCGGCGCCTCCTACAATGAGCAGTTCTTC. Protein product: CASSYPTGASYNEQFF.

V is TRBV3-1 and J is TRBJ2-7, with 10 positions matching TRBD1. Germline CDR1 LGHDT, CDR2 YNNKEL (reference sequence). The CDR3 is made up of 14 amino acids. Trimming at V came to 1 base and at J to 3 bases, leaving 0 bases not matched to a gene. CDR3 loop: CASSQGTGGYEQYF. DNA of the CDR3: TGTGCCAGCAGCCAAGGGACAGGGGGCTACGAGCAGTACTTC.

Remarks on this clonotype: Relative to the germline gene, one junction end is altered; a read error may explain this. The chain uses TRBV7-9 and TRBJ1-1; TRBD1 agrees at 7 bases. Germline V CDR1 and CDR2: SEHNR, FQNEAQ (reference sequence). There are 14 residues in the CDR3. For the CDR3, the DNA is TGTGCCACCAGCGGCGGGGCAGGGGGATTTAGAGCTTTCTTT. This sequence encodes CATSGGAGGFRAFF.

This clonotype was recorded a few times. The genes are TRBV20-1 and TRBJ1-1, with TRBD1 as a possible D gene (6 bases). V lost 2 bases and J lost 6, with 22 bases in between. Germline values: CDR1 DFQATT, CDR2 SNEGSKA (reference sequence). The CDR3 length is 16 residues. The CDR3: CSARSRGLLARPEAFF. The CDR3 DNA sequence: TGCAGTGCTAGATCTCGGGGGCTTTTGGCTCGCCCTGAAGCTTTCTTT.